The 21 T cell receptor beta chains below all came from one sample that was sequenced in a study of early T cells in non-severe SARS-CoV-2 infection. TCRdb redid the calling of the 5' RACE reads with MiXCR, one entry per CDR3 protein. The sample includes about 30,000 distinct CDR3 sequences, 3% to 5% of them seen just once. The sample taken for sequencing was whole blood. The receptors come from an adult who was a healthcare worker with PCR-confirmed SARS-CoV-2 infection or an uninfected control (not recorded which).

This clonotype has a count of ten or more. This rearrangement joins TRBV15 to TRBJ2-7; D is perhaps TRBD1 (6 bases). The CDR3 extends over 14 amino acids. Germline lookup yields CDR1 LNHNV and CDR2 YYDKDF (reference sequence). V was clipped by 5 bases and J by 7 bases, with 18 bases between them. Written as DNA, the CDR3 is TGTGCCACCAGCGGACGGCAGGGGACGCTTGAGCAGTACTTC. It codes for CATSGRQGTLEQYF.

This clonotype was seen many times. The chain carries TRBV6-2 or TRBV6-3 and TRBJ1-5; maybe TRBD1 (6 bases). Germline CDR1 reads MNHEY; CDR2 reads SVGEGT. With 6 bases removed from V and 3 bases from J, the gap between germline ends came to 15 bases. This CDR3 is built from 15 residues. The CDR3 sequence is CASSIPRGNNQPQHF. In nucleotides, the CDR3 is TGTGCCAGCAGCATCCCGAGGGGGAACAATCAGCCCCAGCATTTT.

Comments on this clonotype: This may stem from a read error, because a much larger clone lies one nucleotide away. The V call is TRBV7-2, the J call TRBJ2-3; D possibly corresponds to TRBD2 (6 bases). The CDR3 length is 11 residues. Germline loops: CDR1 SGHTA, CDR2 FQGNSA. Here the CDR3 reads CASMGGATLYF. CDR3 sequence (DNA): TGTGCCAGCATGGGGGGAGCTACGCTGTATTTT.

Within the sample, this clonotype is medium-sized. The genes are TRBV11-2 and TRBJ2-4; unclear D gene. V gave up 2 bases and J gave up 5 bases, with 13 bases separating them. The CDR3 is 15 amino acids. Germline CDR1 reads SGHAT; CDR2 reads FQNNGV. In DNA, the CDR3 is TGTGCCAGCAGCTTAAGGTCCGCGATGGAAAACATTCAGTACTTC. Its translation is CASSLRSAMENIQYF.

In this sample, this clonotype turned up many times. The rearrangement uses TRBV28 and TRBJ1-1, with 7 positions matching TRBD1. The CDR3 length is 17 residues. From germline, CDR1 is MDHEN and CDR2 SYDVKM. V gave up 0 bases and J gave up 5 bases; unmatched junction bases: 12. CDR3 nucleotides: TGTGCCAGCAGTTTATGGCCTTTGGGTGTGACAGGGACTGAAGCTTTCTTT. Translation: CASSLWPLGVTGTEAFF. Full variable domain (rest looked up from reference TRBV28 and TRBJ1-1): DVKVTQSSRYLVKRTGEKVFLECVQDMDHENMFWYRQDPGLGLRLIYFSYDVKMKEKGDIPEGYSVSREKKERFSLILESASTNQTSMYLCASSLWPLGVTGTEAFFGQGTRLTVV.

The table lists this clonotype with many counts. The J gene is TRBJ1-4, the V gene TRBV2; the match to TRBD1 covers 8 bases. V was pared by 6 bases and J by 10 bases, with 13 bases of the junction left unmatched. Per the germline V gene, CDR1 is SNHLY and CDR2 is FYNNEI. The CDR3 runs 15 residues. CDR3 nucleotides: TGTGCCAGCAGAGACCCGGGACAGGAAATCCGAAAACTGTTTTTT. Its translation: CASRDPGQEIRKLFF.

This clonotype was recorded at least ten times. The J gene is TRBJ2-1, the V gene TRBV24-1, with 7 nucleotides matching TRBD1. The CDR3 runs 17 residues. CDR1 and CDR2 (germline): KGHDR, SFDVKD. Trimming cost V 4 bases and J 2 bases; bases outside gene matches: 10. CDR3 sequence: CATSDQNRQGPYNEQFF. CDR3 sequence (DNA): TGTGCCACCAGTGACCAAAACCGACAGGGCCCCTACAATGAGCAGTTCTTC.

Regarding this clonotype: A much more abundant neighbour one base away suggests this may be a read error. V is TRBV12-3 or TRBV12-4 and J is TRBJ2-7; 11 positions agree with TRBD2. The CDR3 is 17 amino acids. Trimming took 5 bases from V and 7 from J; bases not matched to a gene: 16. CDR3 sequence: CASSPGPGTSGVREQYF. The CDR3 DNA reads TGTGCCAGCAGTCCGGGCCCCGGGACTAGCGGCGTTCGAGAGCAGTACTTC.

This clonotype was recorded many times. A read error may produce the germline difference seen at one junction end. DNA for the CDR3: TGTGCCAGCAGCTTCATCCAGGGGGCGGCTGAAGTTTTCTTT. It yields the protein CASSFIQGAAEVFF. This chain joins TRBV7-2 and TRBJ1-1, with 8 bases lining up with TRBD1. Germline V gives CDR1 SGHTA, CDR2 FQGNSA. This CDR3 spans 14 amino acids.

This clonotype was counted ten times or more. This sequence joins TRBV20-1 and TRBJ2-6; D possibly corresponds to TRBD1 (5 bases). The CDR3 is made up of 14 amino acids. V was cut by 3 bases and J by 2 bases, with 8 bases left in between. Germline V gives CDR1 DFQATT, CDR2 SNEGSKA (reference sequence). In DNA, the CDR3 is TGCAGTGCTAGGGAAGGGGCTGGGGCCAACGTCCTGACTTTC. This codes for CSAREGAGANVLTF.

This clonotype was recorded a few times. The chain couples TRBV9 to TRBJ2-2, with D unclear. Germline values: CDR1 SGDLS, CDR2 YYNGEE. V lost 0 bases and J lost 7, with 1 base in between. This CDR3 comprises 11 residues. CDR3 DNA sequence: TGTGCCAGCAGCGTAGACGGGGAGCTGTTTTTT. Its protein product is CASSVDGELFF.

This clonotype has a count of ten or more. DNA of the CDR3: TGTGCCAGCAGTTACTCAGGGGGGAGAGCTGAAGCTTTCTTT. This codes for CASSYSGGRAEAFF. The genes are TRBV6-2 or TRBV6-3 and TRBJ1-1, with TRBD1 as a possible D gene (6 bases). Germline V CDR1 and CDR2: MNHEY, SVGEGT. Deletions cut 0 bases from V and 6 bases from J, with 11 bases between. This CDR3 has 14 amino acids.

This clonotype appeared many times. V is TRBV19 and J is TRBJ2-2; weak D call: TRBD2 (5 bases). Trimming removed 4 bases at V and 6 bases at J, with 6 bases between. Germline values: CDR1 LNHDA, CDR2 SQIVND (reference sequence). The length of the CDR3 is 12 residues. CDR3 loop: CASSTGSGELFF. CDR3 DNA: TGTGCCAGTAGTACGGGGTCCGGGGAGCTGTTTTTT.

This clonotype was seen repeatedly, ten times or more. This chain joins TRBV7-2 and TRBJ2-7; D not certain. V lost 5 bases, J lost 7 bases, and 18 bases lay in between. Germline V gene sequence: CDR1 SGHTA, CDR2 FQGNSA. The CDR3 sequence is 14 residues long. The CDR3 loop is CASSPRTGLEEQYF. The CDR3, as DNA: TGTGCCAGCAGCCCCCGGACGGGTTTGGAAGAGCAGTACTTC.

This clonotype was picked up many times. The rearrangement uses TRBV5-1 and TRBJ2-7, with a weak D call TRBD2 (6 bases). The CDR3 spans 15 residues. Germline lookup yields CDR1 SGHRS and CDR2 YFSETQ. V was shortened by 0 bases and J by 1 base, with 11 bases between the two germline ends. The CDR3 is CASSLDRGRSYEQYF. The DNA of the CDR3 is TGCGCCAGCAGCTTGGATCGAGGGAGGTCCTACGAGCAGTACTTC.

The table lists this clonotype with many counts. The chain combines TRBV7-9 with TRBJ2-2; possible D gene TRBD1, 5 bases. The germline V gene has CDR1 SEHNR and CDR2 FQNEAQ (reference sequence). V gave up 5 bases and J gave up 6 bases, with 16 bases separating them. The CDR3 consists of 15 residues. CDR3 region: CASSHQGSFAGELFF. In DNA, the CDR3 is TGTGCCAGCAGCCATCAGGGTTCCTTTGCCGGGGAGCTGTTTTTT.

This clonotype has at least ten counts. CDR3 loop: CASSYSGTGSYEQYF. The CDR3 nucleotides are TGTGCCAGCAGTTATTCCGGGACAGGGTCCTACGAGCAGTACTTC. The genes are TRBV6-5 and TRBJ2-7, with 9 nucleotides matching TRBD1. There are 15 residues in the CDR3. Germline V gene lookup returns CDR1 MNHEY and CDR2 SVGAGI. Trimming at V came to 3 bases and at J to 1 base, leaving 4 bases not matched to a gene.

This clonotype has ten or more counts. The chain has TRBV19 and TRBJ2-5, with TRBD2 matching 10 bases. CDR1 and CDR2 from the germline V gene are LNHDA and SQIVND (reference sequence). The CDR3 is 15 residues long. V was pared by 9 bases and J by 2 bases, with 9 bases of the junction left unmatched. CDR3 sequence (DNA): TGTGCCAGCCATGCGTCTAGCGGGGGACAAGAGACCCAGTACTTC. Translated: CASHASSGGQETQYF.

There are many counts of this clonotype. The chain carries TRBV4-3 and TRBJ1-4; 9 bases fit TRBD1. CDR1 and CDR2 from the germline V gene are LGHNA and YSLEER. The CDR3 spans 15 residues. The ends lost 0 bases at V and 7 bases at J; junction bases unmatched: 3. In DNA, the CDR3 is TGCGCCAGCAGCCAAGATGGGACAGGGAGTGAAAAACTGTTTTTT. Amino acid sequence: CASSQDGTGSEKLFF.

The table lists this clonotype with many counts. The chain recombines TRBV4-2 with TRBJ2-3; D is undetermined. Trimming cost V 0 bases and J 6 bases, with 7 bases left between them. In germline, CDR1 is LGHNA, CDR2 YNFKEQ. This CDR3 has 13 residues. The CDR3 nucleotides are TGTGCCAGCAGCCAAGAGATATTGGATACGCAGTATTTT. Translating gives CASSQEILDTQYF.

This clonotype was counted many times. The gene calls are TRBV24-1 and TRBJ2-1, with 7 bases matching TRBD1. CDR3 length equals 13 residues. V lost 10 bases to trimming and J lost 2 bases; unmatched junction nucleotides: 4. CDR1 is KGHDR and CDR2 is SFDVKD in the germline V gene. CDR3 sequence: CATGDSTYNEQFF. The CDR3 bases are TGTGCCACGGGGGACAGCACCTACAATGAGCAGTTCTTC.